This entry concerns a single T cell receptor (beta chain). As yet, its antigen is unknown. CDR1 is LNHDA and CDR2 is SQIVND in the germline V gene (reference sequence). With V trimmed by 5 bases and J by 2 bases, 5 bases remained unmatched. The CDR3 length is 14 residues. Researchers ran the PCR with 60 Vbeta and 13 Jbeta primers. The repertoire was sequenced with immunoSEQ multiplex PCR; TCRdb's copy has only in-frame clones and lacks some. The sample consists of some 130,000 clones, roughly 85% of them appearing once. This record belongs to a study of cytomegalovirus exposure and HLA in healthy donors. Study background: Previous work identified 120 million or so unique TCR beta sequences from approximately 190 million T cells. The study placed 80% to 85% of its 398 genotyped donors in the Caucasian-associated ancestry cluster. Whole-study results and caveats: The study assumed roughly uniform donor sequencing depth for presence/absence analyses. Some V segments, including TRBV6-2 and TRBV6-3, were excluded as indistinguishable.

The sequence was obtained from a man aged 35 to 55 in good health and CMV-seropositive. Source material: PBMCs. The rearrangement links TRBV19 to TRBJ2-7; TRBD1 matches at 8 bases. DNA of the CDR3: TGTGCCAGTAGTTTGGGACAGGACCCCTACGAGCAGTACTTC. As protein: CASSLGQDPYEQYF.